This T cell receptor beta chain was obtained from a study of T cell responses to AZD1222 COVID-19 vaccine (dated by TCRdb to the early 2020s). For context, the study as a whole: AZD1222 recipients whose second dose came at about 4 weeks and those whose second dose came at about 12 weeks were combined into one group, since spike-specific TCR depth and breadth did not differ between the two schedules. TCR sequencing covered fewer than 250 trial participants: 207 given two doses of AZD1222 and approximately 26 given two doses of MenACWY control vaccine. Trial participants were enrolled by age into subgroups of 18-55, 56-69 and 70-plus years, and roughly 150, 30 and 60 TCR-sequenced participants, respectively, were included in these subgroups.

Overall results and qualifications from the work: Spike-specific TCR breadth and depth rose significantly after two AZD1222 doses compared with day 0 and with MenACWY recipients. Most participants were white British and females outnumbered males, and the authors suggested that clonal diversity may have been underestimated. Because no samples from the day 14 peak response were available, repertoires could be characterized only after the peak T cell response. CD4 TCRs associated with the vaccine covered the entire spike protein, and the dominant responses were in regions 160-218 and 743-854. In the small 56-69-year group, the increase in depth fell short of significance, most likely because of low power. Conclusions about previously exposed vaccinees are limited, since just a handful of AZD1222 recipients were seropositive for SARS-CoV-2 at baseline. Nearly half of unique spike-specific TCRs reportedly recognized epitopes outside regions mutated in the B.1.351 and B.1.1.7 variants.

The CDR3 regions of human TCRbeta chains were analyzed by immunosequencing. As for the authors' bioinformatics: TCRs in the repertoires were compared against a reference library of SARS-CoV-2-specific TCRs that had been generated with the MIRA antigen-specificity platform. Breadth was defined as the fraction of unique TCRs that were SARS-CoV-2-associated, and depth was defined as the fraction of total T cells that were SARS-CoV-2-associated. Using the MIRA data, each spike-specific TCR was assigned both to the spike region to which the TCR was reactive and to a CD4 or CD8 class. Log10-transformed breadth and depth values were compared by one-way ANOVA with Sidak's multiple comparisons tests. The immuneACCESS repertoire file appears here via TCRdb, limited to in-frame rearrangements. These files lack a portion of the clones; in checked studies, under half of the deficit traces to unresolved V genes, and the cause of the others is not known. V and J calls and clone size are as listed in that table; D and trimming were resolved from the DNA. The sample table holds 100,000 to 150,000 clones, of which about 89% were seen once. Roughly a quarter of the sample belongs to the ten largest clones.

In regard to this clone: Its antigen is not yet known. No base quality information exists; no much larger clone differs at one position.

Explained via the paper, the time point label denotes: baseline before first vaccination. The vaccinee samples were drawn from two UK trials, COV001 and COV002, one of which was a single-blind randomized controlled phase 2/3 trial testing AZD1222 (ChAdOx1 nCoV-19) in healthy adults. Trial participant PBMC samples were collected at day 0 and day 28 after the second dose for TCRbeta chain sequencing. Sequenced material: peripheral blood, taken on day 0 of AZD1222 vaccination. The receptor was derived from an adult in good health.

In nucleotides, the sequence is TGTGCCAGCAGTTTCAGGGATCAGCCCCAGCATTTT. It translates as CASSFRDQPQHF. The V and J segments used are TRBV27 and TRBJ1-5, with a weak D call of TRBD1 (5 bases match). V lost 3 bases and J lost 5 bases; the stretch between them is 5 bases long. Looking up the germline V gene (reference sequence) yields CDR1 MNHEY and CDR2 SMNVEV. The CDR3 contains 12 residues, cysteine and phenylalanine counted. The kept DNA is CDR3 alone, 36 bases in frame from the first base.